This T cell receptor beta chain was profiled in a study of T cell responses to AZD1222 COVID-19 vaccine. Regarding the study as a whole: The span of vaccine-associated CD4 TCRs extended across spike, with dominance at 160-218 and 743-854. Unmutated variant regions are reportedly targeted by nearly half of spike-specific TCRs. An increase in Spike-specific TCR breadth and depth was observed after two AZD1222 doses. Seropositive at baseline were only 5 to 7 AZD1222 recipients.

V lost 4 bases, J lost 4 bases, and 8 bases lay in between. In germline, CDR1 is LGHDT, CDR2 YNNKEL (reference sequence). The CDR3 covers 13 residues. Libraries were prepared by immunoSEQ multiplex PCR; TCRdb keeps only in-frame clonotypes and omits some of them. Of 90,000 to 100,000 clones listed, roughly 87% are singletons. Points on this clone: The antigen is not known.

The chain uses TRBV3-1 (or the pseudogene TRBV3-2) and TRBJ2-1; D might be TRBD1 or TRBD2, each matching 5 bases. The sequence derives from an adult in good health. The sequencing here drew on peripheral blood, taken on day 0 of AZD1222 vaccination. The CDR3 DNA is TGTGCCAGCAGCCCCGGGGCGTACAATGAGCAGTTCTTC. Translated: CASSPGAYNEQFF.